This entry lists 11 T cell receptor beta chains sequenced from one sample in a study of cytomegalovirus exposure and HLA in healthy donors. PCR used 60 Vbeta primers and 13 Jbeta primers. Clones were sequenced by immunoSEQ multiplex PCR, and TCRdb holds only the in-frame ones, with some missing. This table holds tens of thousands of clones, 80% to 90% found once. Sequenced: PBMCs. These receptors were collected from a woman aged 25 to 39 in good health and CMV-seronegative.

The chain is built from TRBV27 and TRBJ1-2; no clear D gene. Germline V gene sequence: CDR1 MNHEY, CDR2 SMNVEV (reference sequence). V was trimmed by 3 bases and J by 6 bases, leaving 8 bases between them. The CDR3 runs 12 residues. The CDR3 protein is CASSLGGDGYTF. The CDR3 DNA reads TGTGCCAGCAGTTTGGGCGGGGATGGCTACACCTTC.

The chain employs TRBV6-4 and TRBJ1-1; TRBD1 aligns across 9 bases. Germline CDR1 reads MRHNA; CDR2 reads SNTAGT. CDR3 length equals 15 residues. Losses at the gene ends were 3 bases for V and 3 bases for J; bases not matched to a gene: 5. For the CDR3, the DNA is TGTGCCAGCAGTGAGGAAGACAGGGGGGACACTGAAGCTTTCTTT. This codes for CASSEEDRGDTEAFF.

This chain connects TRBV6-4 to TRBJ1-3; D remains unclear. Germline CDR1 reads MRHNA; CDR2 reads SNTAGT. This CDR3 is 15 amino acids long. V was trimmed by 5 bases and J by 0 bases, leaving 11 bases between them. DNA for the CDR3: TGTGCCAGCAGTTTAGAGGGCAACTCTGGAAACACCATATATTTT. This codes for CASSLEGNSGNTIYF.

The gene calls are TRBV19 and TRBJ1-2; D gene unclear. This CDR3 has 13 residues. From germline, CDR1 is LNHDA and CDR2 SQIVND (reference sequence). With 2 bases removed from V and 4 bases from J, the gap between germline ends came to 8 bases. CDR3 in DNA: TGTGCCAGTAGTATACGGGAAAGCTATGGCTACACCTTC. Protein product: CASSIRESYGYTF. Using reference TRBV19 and TRBJ1-2 for the parts outside the CDR3, the full variable domain is DGGITQSPKYLFRKEGQNVTLSCEQNLNHDAMYWYRQDPGQGLRLIYYSQIVNDFQKGDIAEGYSVSREKKESFPLTVTSAQKNPTAFYLCASSIRESYGYTFGSGTRLTVV.

This chain connects TRBV19 to TRBJ2-2, with D possibly matching TRBD1 (6 bases). V was clipped by 7 bases and J by 9 bases, with 15 bases between them. This CDR3 contains 13 residues. Germline V gives CDR1 LNHDA, CDR2 SQIVND (reference sequence). This CDR3 reads CASTNLQGRELFF. The CDR3 nucleotides read TGTGCCAGTACCAATTTACAGGGACGGGAGCTGTTTTTT.

The chain uses TRBV21-1 and TRBJ1-5; TRBD1 was called by the table and not checked on the DNA. TRBV21-1 is tagged as a pseudogene. The CDR3 is made up of 14 amino acids. Written as DNA, the CDR3 is TGTGCCAGCAGCGCCAGGGGAAGCAATCAGCCCCAGCATTTT. It specifies CASSARGSNQPQHF.

CDR3 in amino acids: CASVGTSYNEQFF. CDR3 nucleotide sequence: TGTGCCAGCGTCGGGACTAGTTACAATGAGCAGTTCTTC. The J gene is TRBJ2-1, the V gene TRBV6-5, with 8 bases matching TRBD2. This CDR3 comprises 13 residues. With V trimmed by 8 bases and J by 4 bases, 4 bases remained unmatched. Germline assignment: CDR1 MNHEY and CDR2 SVGAGI.

The chain has TRBV6-5 and TRBJ1-1; D might be TRBD1 (5 bases). Trimming removed 1 base at V and 5 bases at J, with 11 bases between. CDR3 length: 14 residues. Per germline, CDR1 MNHEY and CDR2 SVGAGI. The CDR3 DNA is TGTGCCAGCAGTTACTTGGACCGGGGGACTGAAGCTTTCTTT. It codes for CASSYLDRGTEAFF.

This rearrangement joins TRBV9 to TRBJ2-2; TRBD2 is a possible D gene (6 bases). The CDR3 runs 16 residues. The ends were cut back, 3 bases at V and 1 base at J, with 13 bases in the middle. CDR1 SGDLS and CDR2 YYNGEE come from the germline V gene. CDR3 loop: CASSAGLTGNTGELFF. The CDR3 DNA sequence: TGTGCCAGCAGCGCAGGACTAACAGGGAACACCGGGGAGCTGTTTTTT.

This clone has a single count. The chain uses TRBV15 and TRBJ2-5; possibly TRBD2 for D (5 bases). Germline CDR1 is LNHNV and CDR2 is YYDKDF (reference sequence). V was clipped by 0 bases and J by 4 bases, with 9 bases between them. The CDR3 spans 14 residues. The CDR3, as DNA: TGTGCCACCAGCAGAGATAGCGTTGGAGAGACCCAGTACTTC. Its translation: CATSRDSVGETQYF.

The chain joins TRBV5-4 to TRBJ1-5; TRBD1 is a possible D gene (5 bases). Germline values: CDR1 SGHNT, CDR2 YYREEE (reference sequence). Trimming removed 0 bases from V and 2 bases from J, with 6 bases in between. The CDR3 spans 14 residues. CDR3 in amino acids: CASSLEGGNQPQHF. Written as DNA, the CDR3 is TGTGCCAGCAGCTTGGAAGGGGGCAATCAGCCCCAGCATTTT.